This T cell receptor beta chain was found in a study of glioma-infiltrating T cells after dendritic cell vaccination. CDR3 length: 15 residues. Trimming at V came to 1 base and at J to 8 bases, leaving 9 bases not matched to a gene. CDR1 is SGHVS and CDR2 is FQNEAQ in the germline V gene. Assay: immunoSEQ multiplex PCR; the TCRdb copy retains only in-frame clones and omits some. The sample lists about 92,000 clones; about nine tenths were seen once. The TCR was taken from a human donor with glioblastoma. Sequenced here: blood, sampled before dendritic cell vaccination. This chain uses TRBV7-8 with TRBJ1-2; 8 bases fit TRBD1. The CDR3: CASSLGVTGEGGYTF. CDR3 coding DNA: TGTGCCAGCAGCTTAGGGGTGACAGGGGAAGGAGGCTACACCTTC.